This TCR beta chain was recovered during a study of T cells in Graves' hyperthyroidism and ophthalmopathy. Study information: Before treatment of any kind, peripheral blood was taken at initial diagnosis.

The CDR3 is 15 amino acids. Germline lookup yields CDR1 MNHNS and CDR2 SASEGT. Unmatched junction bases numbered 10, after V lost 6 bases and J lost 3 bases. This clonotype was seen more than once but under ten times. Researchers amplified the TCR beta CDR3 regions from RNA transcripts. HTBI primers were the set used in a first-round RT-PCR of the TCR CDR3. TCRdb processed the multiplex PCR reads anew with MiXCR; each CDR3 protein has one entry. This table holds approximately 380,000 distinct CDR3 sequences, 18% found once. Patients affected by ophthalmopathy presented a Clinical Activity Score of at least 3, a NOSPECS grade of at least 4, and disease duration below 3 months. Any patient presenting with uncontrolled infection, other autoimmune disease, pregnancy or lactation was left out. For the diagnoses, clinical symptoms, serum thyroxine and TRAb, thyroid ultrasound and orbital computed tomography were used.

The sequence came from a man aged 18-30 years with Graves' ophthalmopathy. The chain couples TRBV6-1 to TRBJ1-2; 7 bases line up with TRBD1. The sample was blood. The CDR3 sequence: CASSPSDRVYYGYTF. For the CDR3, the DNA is TGTGCCAGCAGCCCATCCGACAGGGTTTACTATGGCTACACCTTC.